This T cell receptor beta chain was sequenced in a study of early T cells in non-severe SARS-CoV-2 infection. Overall study: The study sequenced bulk RNA from unsorted whole blood, with chains unpaired.

Remarks on this clonotype: What it binds is unknown.

A single record per CDR3 protein comes from TCRdb applying MiXCR to the 5' RACE reads. Of tens of thousands of distinct CDR3 sequences listed, less than 15% were seen once; the top ten hold 3.4%. Whole-study findings and limits: Clonotype matching in VDJdb favored anti-spike CD8 responses and did not capture private and CD4 specificities.

The CDR3 contains 14 residues. Germline V gene data show CDR1 as SGHAT and CDR2 as FQNNGV. With V trimmed by 2 bases and J by 5 bases, 3 bases remained unmatched. The chain couples TRBV11-2 to TRBJ1-5; 7 nucleotides match TRBD1. The clonotype originates from an adult who was a healthcare worker with PCR-confirmed SARS-CoV-2 infection or an uninfected control (not recorded which). Sequences were obtained from whole blood. CDR3: CASSLTRGHQPQHF. The DNA for the CDR3 is TGTGCCAGCAGCTTAACAAGGGGGCATCAGCCCCAGCATTTT.